This entry lists 11 T cell receptor beta chains sequenced from one sample in a study of human T cells and chemical hapten exposure. Time point defined: pre-sensitization, week 0. Treatment denoted: therapeutic diphenylcyclopropenone sensitization with weekly scalp DPC. TCRdb reprocessed the RACE reads via MiXCR and lists one record per CDR3 protein. The sample shows 57,000 or so distinct CDR3 sequences, roughly 10% of them seen only once. This sample comprised whole blood, obtained in connection with sensitization to the hapten diphenylcyclopropenone (DPC). The receptors were sampled from a woman aged 40 to 55 with alopecia areata. Some clones in this sample may be carry-over from other donors' samples.

In its sample, this clonotype was seen many times. This chain joins TRBV12-3 or TRBV12-4 and TRBJ2-7, with TRBD1 identical over 9 bases. J lost 6 bases, V lost 5 bases, and 8 bases had no gene match. The CDR3 has 14 amino acids. CDR3 loop: CASSHRDRVGEQYF. CDR3 DNA sequence: TGTGCCAGCAGTCACCGGGACAGGGTGGGCGAGCAGTACTTC.

A few counts support this clonotype. This chain links TRBV15 with TRBJ2-6, with D perhaps matching TRBD2 (7 bases). This CDR3 is 16 amino acids long. The ends were cut back, 5 bases at V and 4 bases at J, with 15 bases in the middle. The germline V gene encodes CDR1 LNHNV and CDR2 YYDKDF (reference sequence). The DNA for the CDR3 is TGTGCCACCAGCCCCGGGGGGCTAAGAGGGGCCAACGTCCTGACTTTC. This codes for CATSPGGLRGANVLTF.

This clonotype was detected only a few times. V gene TRBV3-1 combines with J gene TRBJ2-7; a weak D match, TRBD1 (5 bases). Germline CDR1 and CDR2: LGHDT and YNNKEL (reference sequence). This CDR3 comprises 18 residues. Trimming removed 4 bases from V and 4 bases from J, with 26 bases in between. CDR3 residues: CASSRRQSLLSSGYEQYF. Written as DNA, the CDR3 is TGTGCCAGCAGCCGAAGACAGTCCTTGCTCTCCTCGGGTTACGAGCAGTACTTC.

This CDR3 is CASSQNPGTADTQYF. Written as DNA, the CDR3 is TGCGCCAGCAGCCAAAATCCCGGGACAGCAGATACGCAGTATTTT. V gene TRBV4-3 combines with J gene TRBJ2-3; TRBD1 agrees at 7 bases. Trimming removed 2 bases from V and 4 bases from J; junction bases left unmatched: 6. Germline CDR1 is LGHNA and CDR2 is YSLEER. CDR3 length equals 15 residues.

This clonotype was seen repeatedly, ten times or more. The chain uses TRBV12-3 or TRBV12-4 and TRBJ1-1, with 9 bases matching TRBD1. The CDR3 spans 13 residues. V trimming: 6 bases; J trimming: 2 bases; junction bases outside the gene matches: 1. The CDR3 coding sequence is TGTGCCAGCAGGGGACAGGGAAACACTGAAGCTTTCTTT. Translation gives CASRGQGNTEAFF.

This chain uses TRBV7-9 with TRBJ2-1, with D perhaps given as TRBD1 or TRBD2 (6 bases each). CDR3 size: 16 residues. V shed 1 base and J shed 5 bases, with 15 bases lying between them. Germline V lookup: CDR1 SEHNR, CDR2 FQNEAQ (reference sequence). The CDR3 here is CASSLVGWGAHNEQFF. CDR3 nucleotide sequence: TGTGCCAGCAGCTTAGTCGGCTGGGGGGCCCACAATGAGCAGTTCTTC.

The chain recombines TRBV6-2 or TRBV6-3 with TRBJ1-2; 10 bases align to TRBD1. The CDR3 loop spans 15 amino acids. V shed 5 bases, J shed 1 base, and the junction held 4 bases outside the gene matches. Germline V gene lookup returns CDR1 MNHEY and CDR2 SVGEGT. CDR3 nucleotides: TGTGCCAGCAGTACGGACAGGGGGTTTAACTATGGCTACACCTTC. This sequence encodes CASSTDRGFNYGYTF.

This clonotype came up many times. This chain links TRBV10-2 with TRBJ1-1; D is unresolved. Germline loops: CDR1 WSHSY, CDR2 SAAADI. This CDR3 has 13 amino acids. The V and J ends lost 0 bases and 6 bases respectively, with 8 bases between them. CDR3 residues: CASSESGSAEAFF. The DNA of the CDR3 is TGCGCCAGCAGTGAGTCGGGGTCCGCTGAAGCTTTCTTT.

Only a few counts were recorded for this clonotype. The chain is built from TRBV6-5 and TRBJ1-1; D remains unclear. This CDR3 contains 14 residues. V shed 0 bases and J shed 2 bases, with 7 bases lying between them. Germline V lookup: CDR1 MNHEY, CDR2 SVGAGI. CDR3 in DNA: TGTGCCAGCAGTTACTCGGTTGGAAACACTGAAGCTTTCTTT. This sequence encodes CASSYSVGNTEAFF.

The V and J genes are TRBV29-1 and TRBJ1-3; the match to TRBD1 covers 7 bases. CDR1 is SQVTM, CDR2 ANQGSEA, per germline. Losses at the gene ends were 6 bases for V and 5 bases for J; bases not matched to a gene: 10. CDR3 length: 14 residues. CDR3 nucleotides: TGCAGCGTCGCGACAGGGATCTCCAGAAACACCATATATTTT. This gives the protein CSVATGISRNTIYF.

This clonotype was counted only a few times. The chain links TRBV7-3 to TRBJ2-3, with a tentative D call TRBD1 (6 bases). The CDR3 runs to 15 residues. Trimming cost V 3 bases and J 4 bases, with 14 bases left between them. Germline-derived CDR1 and CDR2 are SGHTA and FQGTGA. CDR3 sequence reads: CASSLVGAGPDTQYF. The CDR3 region has the DNA TGTGCCAGCAGCTTGGTGGGGGCCGGCCCAGATACGCAGTATTTT.